A single sample is the source of the 29 T cell receptor beta chains below, sequenced in a study of CD8 T cells in Susac syndrome. After extraction with the RNeasy kit, about 0.5 to 1 ug of the RNA was reverse transcribed using random hexamers. In TCRdb, the immunoSEQ multiplex PCR reads were re-called with MiXCR into one record per CDR3 protein. The sample consists of approximately 150,000 distinct CDR3 sequences, over 85% of them appearing once. The specimen sequenced was CD4+ T cells from PBMCs. These receptors originate from a human donor with multiple sclerosis.

The V and J genes are TRBV28 and TRBJ1-2, with D maybe TRBD1 (5 bases). Germline V gives CDR1 MDHEN, CDR2 SYDVKM. CDR3 length equals 14 residues. The V end was cut by 7 bases, the J end by 6 bases, with 18 bases between. CDR3 residues: CASNGGPFSNGYTF. The DNA of the CDR3 is TGTGCCAGCAACGGGGGACCCTTCAGTAATGGCTACACCTTC.

The V gene is TRBV29-1, the J gene TRBJ2-1; 8 bases agree with TRBD2. This CDR3 contains 15 residues. Per the germline V gene, CDR1 is SQVTM and CDR2 is ANQGSEA. V lost 7 bases to trimming and J lost 6 bases; unmatched junction nucleotides: 14. The CDR3 loop is CSARPLAEMGNEQFF. Written as DNA, the CDR3 is TGCAGCGCCAGGCCACTAGCGGAAATGGGCAATGAGCAGTTCTTC.

The rearrangement uses TRBV30 and TRBJ1-1; weak D call: TRBD1 (6 bases). CDR1 is GTSNPN and CDR2 is SVGIG in the germline V gene (reference sequence). This CDR3 is 12 amino acids long. V lost 4 bases, J lost 6 bases, and 12 bases lay in between. CDR3 loop: CAWTLGGPEAFF. The CDR3 DNA reads as TGTGCCTGGACCCTAGGGGGGCCTGAAGCTTTCTTT.

The table lists this clonotype with a few counts. The gene calls are TRBV4-2 and TRBJ1-4; D call uncertain. CDR1 is LGHNA and CDR2 is YNFKEQ in the germline V gene. The CDR3 totals 14 residues. Trimming pared 3 bases from V and 6 bases from J, leaving 11 bases between. The CDR3 loop reads CASSHVGNDEKLFF. The CDR3, as DNA: TGTGCCAGCAGCCATGTGGGAAATGATGAAAAACTGTTTTTT.

The chain employs TRBV19 and TRBJ2-7, with TRBD1 matching over 9 bases. The CDR3 length is 16 residues. Germline-derived CDR1 and CDR2 are LNHDA and SQIVND (reference sequence). V lost 5 bases to trimming and J lost 9 bases; unmatched junction nucleotides: 17. CDR3 DNA: TGTGCCAGTAGTTCTTCAACCGGGACAGGGAGGAGTTTGCAGTACTTC. It translates to CASSSSTGTGRSLQYF.

This clonotype was seen a handful of times. V usage is TRBV28 and J usage is TRBJ1-4; no definite D call. Trimming cost V 9 bases and J 7 bases, with 6 bases left between them. CDR1 is MDHEN and CDR2 is SYDVKM in the germline V gene. The CDR3 has 10 residues. The CDR3: CASSSEKLFF. CDR3 nucleotide sequence: TGTGCCAGTTCAAGTGAAAAACTGTTTTTT.

CDR3 DNA: TGTGCCAGCAGCTTTGCCATAAAGCCCCACGAGCAGTACTTC. This codes for CASSFAIKPHEQYF. V and J are TRBV5-4 and TRBJ2-7, with D unresolved. This CDR3 region has 14 residues. Germline V gene data show CDR1 as SGHNT and CDR2 as YYREEE (reference sequence). V was cut by 2 bases and J by 5 bases, with 14 bases left in between. Supplemented by reference TRBV5-4 and TRBJ2-7, the full variable domain reads ETGVTQSPTHLIKTRGQQVTLRCSSQSGHNTVSWYQQALGQGPQFIFQYYREEENGRGNFPPRFSGLQFPNYSSELNVNALELDDSALYLCASSFAIKPHEQYFGPGTRLTVT.

The chain combines TRBV27 with TRBJ1-2; 12 bases are shared with TRBD1. The V segment lost 4 bases and the J segment 3 bases; nucleotides outside the gene matches: 9. The germline V gene encodes CDR1 MNHEY and CDR2 SMNVEV (reference sequence). The CDR3 covers 17 residues. The CDR3 nucleotides are TGTGCCAGCAGTTCGGGACAGGGGGCAATTTCTTACTATGGCTACACCTTC. This gives the protein CASSSGQGAISYYGYTF.

This clonotype occurred a few times. The chain joins TRBV7-2 to TRBJ2-7; 8 bases map to TRBD1. The germline gives CDR1 SGHTA, CDR2 FQGNSA. The V segment lost 2 bases and the J segment 4 bases; nucleotides outside the gene matches: 7. The CDR3 totals 15 residues. CDR3: CASSLRTGSIYEQYF. CDR3 coding DNA: TGTGCCAGCAGCTTAAGGACAGGGTCAATTTACGAGCAGTACTTC.

J is TRBJ1-1 and V is TRBV12-3 or TRBV12-4; D is undetermined. V lost 8 bases and J lost 0, with 10 bases in between. The CDR3 extends over 13 amino acids. The CDR3 DNA sequence: TGTGCCAGCGCGCCACAGATGAACACTGAAGCTTTCTTT. Translating it yields CASAPQMNTEAFF.

The rearrangement joins TRBV12-3 or TRBV12-4 to TRBJ1-2; TRBD1 is a possible D gene (5 bases). V lost 5 bases and J 1 base, leaving 11 bases between the germline ends. This CDR3 region has 14 residues. This CDR3 is CASSRDGNNYGYTF. CDR3 DNA sequence: TGTGCCAGCAGTCGGGACGGTAATAACTATGGCTACACCTTC.

The chain recombines TRBV5-1 with TRBJ2-1, with D possibly TRBD2 on 6 matching bases. V lost 3 bases and J lost 5, with 15 bases in between. Germline V gene lookup returns CDR1 SGHRS and CDR2 YFSETQ. The CDR3 sequence is 15 residues long. The CDR3 nucleotides are TGCGCCAGCAGCTCGGAGCCTAGCGAAGACAATGAGCAGTTCTTC. Its translation is CASSSEPSEDNEQFF.

The rearrangement joins TRBV19 to TRBJ1-1; D is undetermined. V was trimmed by 1 base and J by 7 bases, leaving 10 bases between them. CDR1 and CDR2 from the germline V gene are LNHDA and SQIVND (reference sequence). The CDR3 has 13 residues. The CDR3 DNA follows: TGTGCCAGTAGTATAGGGGTTCCAAGTGAAGCTTTCTTT. Its translation is CASSIGVPSEAFF.

This chain connects TRBV30 to TRBJ1-4; 7 bases are a match to TRBD1. V lost 5 bases, J lost 10 bases, and 13 bases stayed unmatched. The CDR3 totals 14 residues. Germline-derived CDR1 and CDR2 are GTSNPN and SVGIG (reference sequence). CDR3 DNA: TGTGCCTGGGGTACTGGGACAGAGTCCCGAAAACTGTTTTTT. Amino acid sequence: CAWGTGTESRKLFF.

This chain links TRBV28 with TRBJ2-7; 9 nucleotides agree with TRBD2. CDR1 MDHEN and CDR2 SYDVKM come from the germline V gene. Losses at the gene ends were 6 bases for V and 4 bases for J; bases not matched to a gene: 7. The CDR3 covers 14 residues. The chain's CDR3 is CASRFSGSSYEQYF. The DNA for the CDR3 is TGTGCCAGCAGGTTTAGCGGGAGCTCGTACGAGCAGTACTTC.

The V and J genes are TRBV6-2 or TRBV6-3 and TRBJ2-1; the D is unclear. CDR3 length equals 13 residues. The germline V gene has CDR1 MNHEY and CDR2 SVGEGT. The ends were cut back, 2 bases at V and 2 bases at J, with 4 bases in the middle. In nucleotides, the CDR3 is TGTGCCAGCAGTTACGACACCTACAATGAGCAGTTCTTC. The encoded protein is CASSYDTYNEQFF.

This clonotype was found once. This chain links TRBV24-1 with TRBJ2-1; 7 bases line up with TRBD2. V gave up 1 base and J gave up 3 bases; unmatched junction bases: 5. In germline, CDR1 is KGHDR, CDR2 SFDVKD. The CDR3 length is 16 residues. CDR3 DNA sequence: TGTGCCACCAGTGATTTTGGGGGGGAACACTACAATGAGCAGTTCTTC. This sequence encodes CATSDFGGEHYNEQFF.

This sequence joins TRBV28 and TRBJ2-1; 10 bases map to TRBD2. V lost 6 bases to trimming and J lost 5 bases; unmatched junction nucleotides: 4. The CDR3 runs to 14 residues. Germline V lookup: CDR1 MDHEN, CDR2 SYDVKM. The CDR3 here is CASREGLANNEQFF. In DNA form, the CDR3 reads TGTGCCAGCAGGGAGGGACTAGCGAACAATGAGCAGTTCTTC.

This chain joins TRBV6-5 and TRBJ1-1; TRBD1 matches at 7 bases. J was trimmed by 10 bases and V by 7 bases; bases with no gene match: 9. Germline V gene sequence: CDR1 MNHEY, CDR2 SVGAGI. There are 12 residues in the CDR3. DNA of the CDR3: TGTGCCAGCATAAGACAGGGTGGGGGAGCTTTCTTT. Its translation: CASIRQGGGAFF.

The chain recombines TRBV19 with TRBJ2-1; 9 bases agree with TRBD1. CDR3 length: 18 amino acids. The ends lost 4 bases at V and 1 base at J; junction bases unmatched: 11. Germline loops: CDR1 LNHDA, CDR2 SQIVND (reference sequence). The CDR3 region has the DNA TGTGCCAGTAGTAGAGGGGACAGGGTAACCAGATCCTACAATGAGCAGTTCTTC. Amino acid sequence: CASSRGDRVTRSYNEQFF.

The rearrangement joins TRBV4-1 to TRBJ2-2, with a weak D call TRBD1 (5 bases). The CDR3 loop spans 15 amino acids. Deletions cut 3 bases from V and 7 bases from J, with 15 bases between. Germline CDR1 MGHRA, CDR2 YSYEKL. The CDR3 is CASSQRITGGGELFF. For the CDR3, the DNA is TGCGCCAGCAGCCAGAGAATAACAGGTGGCGGGGAGCTGTTTTTT.

This chain connects TRBV3-1 to TRBJ1-5; 9 bases are shared with TRBD1. In germline, CDR1 is LGHDT, CDR2 YNNKEL (reference sequence). The CDR3 length is 14 residues. The ends lost 4 bases at V and 4 bases at J; junction bases unmatched: 2. The CDR3 region has the DNA TGTGCCAGCAGCCGGGACAGGGTTAATCAGCCCCAGCATTTT. It codes for CASSRDRVNQPQHF.

J is TRBJ2-2 and V is TRBV30; 8 nucleotides line up with TRBD2. This CDR3 has 14 amino acids. The germline gives CDR1 GTSNPN, CDR2 SVGIG (reference sequence). With 5 bases clipped from V and 1 base from J, the junction kept 3 bases outside the gene matches. CDR3 sequence reads: CAWERGQNTGELFF. The CDR3 DNA is TGTGCCTGGGAGCGGGGGCAGAACACCGGGGAGCTGTTTTTT.

The table lists this clonotype with a few counts. The V and J genes are TRBV18 and TRBJ2-2; D uncertain. Germline V CDR1 and CDR2: KGHSH, LQKENI. The V end lost 3 bases, the J end lost 4 bases, and 6 bases lay between the germline ends. CDR3 length: 13 residues. CDR3 loop: CASSPGSTGELFF. The CDR3 DNA sequence: TGTGCCAGCTCACCGGGAAGCACCGGGGAGCTGTTTTTT.

The V gene is TRBV5-1, the J gene TRBJ2-5, with D hard to call. Germline values: CDR1 SGHRS, CDR2 YFSETQ. This CDR3 contains 14 residues. V gave up 0 bases and J gave up 5 bases, with 11 bases separating them. CDR3 DNA sequence: TGCGCCAGCAGCTTGGGTCGCGTTAAGGAGACCCAGTACTTC. It translates to CASSLGRVKETQYF.

This chain links TRBV11-2 with TRBJ1-1; D is unclear. Germline-derived CDR1 and CDR2 are SGHAT and FQNNGV. The CDR3 spans 13 residues. The V end was cut by 8 bases, the J end by 2 bases, with 12 bases between. DNA of the CDR3: TGTGCCAGCCTCCCCGACGGCAACACTGAAGCTTTCTTT. Protein: CASLPDGNTEAFF.

This chain connects TRBV6-5 to TRBJ1-5, with a possible D match to TRBD1 (5 bases). V shed 0 bases and J shed 5 bases, with 11 bases lying between them. The CDR3 runs to 15 residues. Germline V gives CDR1 MNHEY, CDR2 SVGAGI. The CDR3 region is CASSYSGPPHQPQHF. The CDR3 bases are TGTGCCAGCAGTTACTCGGGGCCCCCACATCAGCCCCAGCATTTT.

J is TRBJ2-7 and V is TRBV6-5; the D gene is possibly TRBD2 (7 bases). The germline V gene encodes CDR1 MNHEY and CDR2 SVGAGI. Trimming took off 0 bases at V and 2 bases at J, with 17 bases between the two ends. The CDR3 is 17 amino acids. The CDR3 is CASSYSLGGGAAYEQYF. DNA of the CDR3: TGTGCCAGCAGTTACTCGTTGGGCGGGGGCGCAGCCTACGAGCAGTACTTC.

The V call is TRBV18, the J call TRBJ1-1; perhaps TRBD1 as D (5 bases). CDR3 size: 13 residues. The V end was cut by 2 bases, the J end by 4 bases, with 8 bases between. Germline V gene data show CDR1 as KGHSH and CDR2 as LQKENI. The CDR3 DNA follows: TGTGCCAGCTCACCAGACCAGGGCACTGAAGCTTTCTTT. Translation: CASSPDQGTEAFF.